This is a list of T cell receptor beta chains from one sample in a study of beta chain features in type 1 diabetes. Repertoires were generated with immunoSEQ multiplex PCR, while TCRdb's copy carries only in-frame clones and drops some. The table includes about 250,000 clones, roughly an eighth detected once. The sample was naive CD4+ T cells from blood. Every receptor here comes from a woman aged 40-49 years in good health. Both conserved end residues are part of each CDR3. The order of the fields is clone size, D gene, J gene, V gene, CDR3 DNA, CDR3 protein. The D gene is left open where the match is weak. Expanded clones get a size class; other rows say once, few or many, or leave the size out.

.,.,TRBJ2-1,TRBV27,TGTGCCAGCAGTCTCATTGCGGGTGAGCAGTTCTTC,CASSLIAGEQFF
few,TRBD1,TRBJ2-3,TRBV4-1,TGCGCCAGCAGCCAAGGAACAGGGGGCGCGGATACGCAGTATTTT,CASSQGTGGADTQYF
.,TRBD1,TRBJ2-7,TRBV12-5,TGTGCTAGTGGTTTGGGACCGGGACAGGTGTGGGGCGAGCAGTACTTC,CASGLGPGQVWGEQYF
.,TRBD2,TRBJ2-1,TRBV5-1,TGCGCCAGCAGCCAACTAGCGGGGGGGTACAATGAGCAGTTCTTC,CASSQLAGGYNEQFF
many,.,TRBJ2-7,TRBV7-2,TGTGCCAGCAGCTTAGGGAGGGGGCTGGACGAGCAGTACTTC,CASSLGRGLDEQYF
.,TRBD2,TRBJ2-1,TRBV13,TGTGCCAGCAGCTTACAAAGACTAGCGGGGACCTTCTACAATGAGCAGTTCTTC,CASSLQRLAGTFYNEQFF
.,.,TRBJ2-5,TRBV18,TGTGCCAGCTCACCATCCAGAGCGGTTATCTCGGAGACCCAGTACTTC,CASSPSRAVISETQYF
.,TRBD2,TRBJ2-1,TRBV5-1,TGCGCCAGCAGCTTGGTAGCGGGGGGGCTGAGTGAGCAGTTCTTC,CASSLVAGGLSEQFF
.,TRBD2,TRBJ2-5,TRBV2,TGTGCCAGCAGTGACGTCGGGACTATTCAAGAGACCCAGTACTTC,CASSDVGTIQETQYF
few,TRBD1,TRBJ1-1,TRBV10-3,TGTGCCATCAGTGCGGGACAGGGAGGTTCGGCTTTCTTT,CAISAGQGGSAFF
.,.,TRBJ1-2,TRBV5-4,TGTGCCAGCAGCTTACAAGCTAACTATGGCTACACCTTC,CASSLQANYGYTF
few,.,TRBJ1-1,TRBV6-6,TGTGCCAGCAGTTATGGCGGCAGGGGCACTGAAGCTTTCTTT,CASSYGGRGTEAFF
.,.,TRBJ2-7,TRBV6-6,TGTGCCAGCAGCGCCCGGGGTGCGGAGCAGTACTTC,CASSARGAEQYF
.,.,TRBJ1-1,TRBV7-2,TGTGCCAGCACCGTCAAGGGGGGGACTGAAGCTTTCTTT,CASTVKGGTEAFF
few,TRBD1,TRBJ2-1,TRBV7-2,TGTGCCAGCAGCCGAGACAGGGAAACCTACAATGAGCAGTTCTTC,CASSRDRETYNEQFF
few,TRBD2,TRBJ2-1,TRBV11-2,TGTGCCAGCAGCTTAGATGCTAGCGGGGTCAATGAGCAGTTCTTC,CASSLDASGVNEQFF
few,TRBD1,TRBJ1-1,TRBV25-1,TGTGCCAGCAGTCTACAGGGGGCCCTACCGAACACTGAAGCTTTCTTT,CASSLQGALPNTEAFF
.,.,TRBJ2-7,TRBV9,TGTGCCAGCAGCGTAGAGCCGGTACAGGGCTCCTACGAGCAGTACTTC,CASSVEPVQGSYEQYF
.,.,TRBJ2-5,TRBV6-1,TGTGCCAGCAAGGAACAGGAGACCCAGTACTTC,CASKEQETQYF
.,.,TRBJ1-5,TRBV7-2,TGTGCCAGCAGCCCAGACGGAGCCAATCAGCCCCAGCATTTT,CASSPDGANQPQHF
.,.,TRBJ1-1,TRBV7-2,TGTGCCAGCACCCGACAGGTCGGCGGCGGTGAAGCTTTCTTT,CASTRQVGGGEAFF
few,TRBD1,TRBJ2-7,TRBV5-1,TGCGCCAGCAGCCAAGGACAGGGTGGCGAGCAGTACTTC,CASSQGQGGEQYF
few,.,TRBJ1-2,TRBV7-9,TGTGCCAGCAGCTTAAGGTCAGGGGCACACTATGGCTACACCTTC,CASSLRSGAHYGYTF
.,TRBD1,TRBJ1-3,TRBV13,TGTGCCAGCAGCAACAGGGGGTCTGTGGGTGCTTCTGGAAACACCATATATTTT,CASSNRGSVGASGNTIYF
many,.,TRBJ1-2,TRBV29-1,TGCAGCGCCCTGGAGGGAGAGTATGGCTACACCTTC,CSALEGEYGYTF
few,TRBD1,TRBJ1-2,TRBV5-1,TGCGCCAGCAGCGACCGGGACAGGGGCTATTATGGCTACACCTTC,CASSDRDRGYYGYTF
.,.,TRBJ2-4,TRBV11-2,TGTGCCACCAAAGGGGCAGGGGCTGAAAACATTCAGTACTTC,CATKGAGAENIQYF
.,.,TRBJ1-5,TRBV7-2,TGTGCCAGCAGCCCCCGTAGCAATCAGCCCCAGCATTTT,CASSPRSNQPQHF
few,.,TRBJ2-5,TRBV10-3,TGTGCCATCAGGGGGGGATCAGGGGAGACCCAGTACTTC,CAIRGGSGETQYF
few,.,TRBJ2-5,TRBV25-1,TGTGCCAGCAGTGCGCGGGACAGCCCTATTGAAGAGACCCAGTACTTC,CASSARDSPIEETQYF
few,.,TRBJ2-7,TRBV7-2,TGTGCCAGCAGCTTGCGTATCACCTACGAGCAGTACTTC,CASSLRITYEQYF
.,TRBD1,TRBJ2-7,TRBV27,TGTGCCAGCAGTTTATTAAGGCTAAGGGACAGCTCCTACGAGCAGTACTTC,CASSLLRLRDSSYEQYF
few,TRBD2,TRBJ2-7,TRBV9,TGTGCCAGCAGCCCCGTTGCGGGGGGCCGTCGGTACGAGCAGTACTTC,CASSPVAGGRRYEQYF
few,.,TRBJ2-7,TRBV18,TGTGCCAGCTCACCTCTTGGGGCAGCCCCCTCGGAGCAGTACTTC,CASSPLGAAPSEQYF
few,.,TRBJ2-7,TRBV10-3,TGTGCCATCAGCGGGACACCCTCCTACGAGCAGTACTTC,CAISGTPSYEQYF
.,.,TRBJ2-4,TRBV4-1,TGCGCCAGCAGCCAAGTTGGGCAGAAAAACATTCAGTACTTC,CASSQVGQKNIQYF
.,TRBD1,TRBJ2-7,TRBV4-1,TGCGCCAGCAGCCGGCCGGGACAGAGCTACGAGCAGTACTTC,CASSRPGQSYEQYF
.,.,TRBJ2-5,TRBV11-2,TGTGCCAGCAGCCGGTACCAAGAGACCCAGTACTTC,CASSRYQETQYF
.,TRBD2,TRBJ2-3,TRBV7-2,TGTGCCAGCAGCTCCCCTCCGGGGGGGCCCAACACAGATACGCAGTATTTT,CASSSPPGGPNTDTQYF
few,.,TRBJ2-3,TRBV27,TGTGCCAGCAGCCCCAAGGGGAGGAAGACAGATACGCAGTATTTT,CASSPKGRKTDTQYF
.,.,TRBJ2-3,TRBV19,TGTGCCAGTAGTGGTGCGGGGACCACAGATACGCAGTATTTT,CASSGAGTTDTQYF
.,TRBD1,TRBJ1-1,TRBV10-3,TGTGCCATCAGCGCTACAATAGGACAGGGCGCTGAAGCTTTCTTT,CAISATIGQGAEAFF
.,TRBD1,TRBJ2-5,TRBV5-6,TGTGCCAGCAGCCTCGGGGACAGGGTGCGAGAGACCCAGTACTTC,CASSLGDRVRETQYF
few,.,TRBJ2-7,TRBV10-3,TGTGCCATCACCACGTCGGAGGGCAACGAGCAGTACTTC,CAITTSEGNEQYF
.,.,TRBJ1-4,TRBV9,TGTGCCAGCAGCGTAGGAGGTTTGAGTGAAAAACTGTTTTTT,CASSVGGLSEKLFF
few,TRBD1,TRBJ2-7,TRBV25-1,TGTGCCAGCAGTGACAGGGACAGGTACGAGCAGTACTTC,CASSDRDRYEQYF
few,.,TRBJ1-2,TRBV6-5,TGTGCCAGCAGTTACTCGTCTGCGGCCTATGGCTACACCTTC,CASSYSSAAYGYTF
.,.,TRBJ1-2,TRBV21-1,TGTGCCAGCAGCAAAACGGGGGGGTTCTATGGCTACACCTTC,CASSKTGGFYGYTF
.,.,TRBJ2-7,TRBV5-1,TGCGCCAGCAGCCCTGACTTGAGCTCCTACGAGCAGTACTTC,CASSPDLSSYEQYF